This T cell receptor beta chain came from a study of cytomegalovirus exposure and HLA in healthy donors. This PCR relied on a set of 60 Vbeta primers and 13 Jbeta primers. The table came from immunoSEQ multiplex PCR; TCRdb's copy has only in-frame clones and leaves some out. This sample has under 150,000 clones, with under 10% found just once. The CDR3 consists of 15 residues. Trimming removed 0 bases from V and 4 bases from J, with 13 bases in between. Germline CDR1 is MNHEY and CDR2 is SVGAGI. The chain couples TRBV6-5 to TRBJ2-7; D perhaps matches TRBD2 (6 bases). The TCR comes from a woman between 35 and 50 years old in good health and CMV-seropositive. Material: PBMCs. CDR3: CASSYSSGSNYEQYF. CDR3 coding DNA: TGTGCCAGCAGTTACTCGAGCGGGTCCAATTACGAGCAGTACTTC.